These 8 T cell receptor beta chains came from one sample sequenced in a study of identical twins. TCRdb used MiXCR to reprocess the 5' RACE reads, holding one entry per CDR3 protein. The data hold 250,000 to 350,000 distinct CDR3 sequences, with just under 9.5% observed a single time. These same records also appear under a second study, on yellow fever vaccine responses in identical twins.

What was sequenced was CD8+ T cells sorted from blood. The receptors derive from a woman aged 18-29 years in good health.

This clonotype has ten or more counts. The chain couples TRBV4-3 to TRBJ1-6; TRBD1 aligns across 8 bases. Germline V gene sequence: CDR1 LGHNA, CDR2 YSLEER. CDR3 length equals 17 residues. After removal of 0 bases from V and 7 bases from J, the junction contained 8 bases not matched to a gene. CDR3 DNA sequence: TGCGCCAGCAGCCAAGATTGGCCAGGACAGGGAAATTCACCCCTCCACTTT. It encodes CASSQDWPGQGNSPLHF.

The V call is TRBV19, the J call TRBJ2-1; D is perhaps TRBD1 (6 bases). The V end lost 4 bases, the J end lost 5 bases, and 9 bases lay between the germline ends. CDR3 size: 13 residues. CDR1 and CDR2 from the germline V gene are LNHDA and SQIVND (reference sequence). The CDR3 here is CASSTGANNEQFF. The CDR3 DNA follows: TGTGCCAGTAGTACAGGGGCTAACAATGAGCAGTTCTTC.

Here the CDR3 DNA reads TGTGCCAGCAGCCAAGACTGGCAGTATGAGCAGTTCTTC. Translated: CASSQDWQYEQFF. The chain joins TRBV14 to TRBJ2-1; D remains ambiguous. The CDR3 consists of 13 residues. Trimming left V 0 bases short and J 8 bases short, with 8 bases between. The germline CDR1 and CDR2 sequences are SGHDN and FVKESK. Full variable domain (missing parts from reference TRBV14 and TRBJ2-1): EAGVTQFPSHSVIEKGQTVTLRCDPISGHDNLYWYRRVMGKEIKFLLHFVKESKQDESGMPNNRFLAERTGGTYSTLKVQPAELEDSGVYFCASSQDWQYEQFFGPGTRLTVL.

In this sample, this clonotype turned up once. This may come from a read error, since a much larger clone is one base off. The chain is built from TRBV29-1 and TRBJ1-1; possibly TRBD1 for D (5 bases). Per germline, CDR1 SQVTM and CDR2 ANQGSEA. The CDR3 sequence is 13 residues long. The CDR3 reads CSVGDGMNTEALF. The CDR3 bases are TGCAGCGTTGGGGACGGTATGAACACTGAAGCTCTCTTT.

The sample holds a few counts of this clonotype. CDR3 amino acids: CASSPLGGATDTQYF. CDR3 DNA: TGTGCCAGCAGCCCCCTCGGGGGGGCCACAGATACGCAGTATTTT. The V gene is TRBV13, the J gene TRBJ2-3; 8 bases are shared with TRBD2. Trimming at V came to 5 bases and at J to 2 bases, leaving 6 bases not matched to a gene. CDR3 size: 15 residues. Germline values: CDR1 PRHDT, CDR2 FYEKMQ (reference sequence).

At least ten counts were recorded for this clonotype. The chain combines TRBV11-2 with TRBJ2-7; D could derive from TRBD1 or TRBD2 (5 bases each). Germline lookup yields CDR1 SGHAT and CDR2 FQNNGV. This CDR3 has 17 residues. Between the trimmed V and J ends, which lost 0 bases and 3 bases, there was a span of 18 bases. Here the CDR3 reads CASSLESGWEYHYEQYF. The CDR3 DNA is TGTGCCAGCAGCTTAGAGTCAGGGTGGGAGTATCACTACGAGCAGTACTTC.

This clonotype was found many times. The gene calls are TRBV12-3 or TRBV12-4 and TRBJ2-3; 10 bases match TRBD2. Losses at the gene ends were 2 bases for V and 4 bases for J; bases not matched to a gene: 6. This CDR3 comprises 16 residues. CDR3 region: CASSLPQSGRADTQYF. The CDR3 DNA is TGTGCCAGCAGTTTACCACAGAGCGGGAGGGCAGATACGCAGTATTTT.

Ten or more counts support this clonotype. The V gene is TRBV2, the J gene TRBJ2-1; 10 bases map to TRBD2. The CDR3 is 14 amino acids. V lost 5 bases and J lost 8; bases outside the gene matches: 6. Germline loops: CDR1 SNHLY, CDR2 FYNNEI. The DNA for the CDR3 is TGTGCCAGCAGTTTACTAGCGGGAATCGATGAGCAGTTCTTC. This encodes CASSLLAGIDEQFF.